In its sample, the clone carrying this T cell receptor (beta chain) was seen a few times. This record belongs to a study of blood T cell repertoires in COVID-19. About the study: Sample material is recorded as cDNA or gDNA derived from T cells, B-cell-depleted T cells, or PBMCs.

In the original processing: For nucleated cells, counts were estimated from reference gene primer amplification. Clones were read by immunoSEQ multiplex PCR, and TCRdb kept only the in-frame ones, dropping some. V, J and clone size reflect that table, while D and trimming were determined from the DNA. The sample shows around 140,000 clones, 65% to 90% of them seen only once. Germline CDR1 is SGHTA and CDR2 is FQGNSA. The CDR3 contains 14 residues. With V trimmed by 7 bases and J by 2 bases, 4 bases remained unmatched. This clonotype originated in a human donor in a cohort sampled during active COVID-19. The rearrangement links TRBV7-2 to TRBJ2-5; 10 nucleotides match TRBD2. Sequenced: peripheral blood. CDR3 residues: CASNRLAGQETQYF. In DNA form, the CDR3 reads TGTGCCAGCAACAGACTAGCGGGTCAAGAGACCCAGTACTTC.